Below are 25 T cell receptor beta chains sequenced from a single sample in a study of T-cell memory formation after mild COVID-19. Each CDR3 protein is one row after TCRdb ran MiXCR on the 5' RACE reads. Of roughly 150,000 distinct CDR3 sequences in the sample, 10% to 15% were seen once. The specimen sequenced was PBMCs or a T cell subset sorted from them (not recorded which). These receptors were obtained from a man aged 18 to 29 who had mild COVID-19 (a few samples of this study predate the infection). Cell type and time point are not known.

The J gene is TRBJ2-3, the V gene TRBV4-3; the D call may be TRBD1 or TRBD2 (6 bases each). The germline gives CDR1 LGHNA, CDR2 YSLEER. This CDR3 is 16 amino acids long. Trimming removed 1 base from V and 1 base from J, with 12 bases in between. The CDR3 DNA sequence: TGCGCCAGCAGCCAAGGAGGGGGGCCGGGCACAGATACGCAGTATTTT. This translates into CASSQGGGPGTDTQYF.

The CDR3: CASSSRTNIQYF. Written as DNA, the CDR3 is TGTGCCAGCAGTAGCCGGACTAACATTCAGTACTTC. The rearrangement joins TRBV6-5 to TRBJ2-4; perhaps TRBD2 as D (5 bases). This CDR3 contains 12 residues. The V end lost 5 bases, the J end lost 7 bases, and 9 bases lay between the germline ends. Germline V lookup: CDR1 MNHEY, CDR2 SVGAGI.

The chain's CDR3 is CASSQVGQGGYTF. Written as DNA, the CDR3 is TGTGCCAGCAGCCAAGTAGGACAGGGTGGCTACACCTTC. The V call is TRBV3-1, the J call TRBJ1-2; TRBD1 agrees at 8 bases. CDR1 LGHDT and CDR2 YNNKEL come from the germline V gene (reference sequence). V dropped 1 base and J dropped 7; count of bases not matched to a gene: 2. This CDR3 region has 13 residues.

A few counts support this clonotype. This rearrangement joins TRBV20-1 to TRBJ2-7, with a weak D call TRBD2 (5 bases). The V end lost 3 bases, the J end lost 6 bases, and 24 bases lay between the germline ends. The CDR3 is 16 amino acids. Per the germline V gene, CDR1 is DFQATT and CDR2 is SNEGSKA (reference sequence). The CDR3 spells CSASRVGEPPGSEQYF. In DNA form, the CDR3 reads TGCAGTGCTAGTAGAGTCGGGGAGCCCCCCGGATCCGAGCAGTACTTC.

The chain combines TRBV7-9 with TRBJ2-5; D is possibly TRBD1 (6 bases). CDR1 and CDR2 from the germline V gene are SEHNR and FQNEAQ (reference sequence). The CDR3 consists of 15 residues. Trimming stripped 5 bases from V and 2 bases from J, with 15 bases between. CDR3 in DNA: TGTGCCAGCAGCACGATCAGGGGCCCACAAGAGACCCAGTACTTC. It codes for CASSTIRGPQETQYF.

This clonotype has ten or more counts. This chain uses TRBV10-3 with TRBJ2-1; 14 bases are a match to TRBD2. The V segment lost 4 bases and the J segment 9 bases; nucleotides outside the gene matches: 8. CDR1 is ENHRY and CDR2 is SYGVKD in the germline V gene. This CDR3 comprises 16 residues. CDR3 DNA: TGTGCCATCAGTGGGGGCACAGGACTAGCGGGAGGTGAGCAGTTCTTC. Its protein product is CAISGGTGLAGGEQFF.

This clonotype was seen a few times. This chain links TRBV28 with TRBJ1-1; 9 bases line up with TRBD1. The CDR3 extends over 14 amino acids. Germline CDR1 and CDR2: MDHEN and SYDVKM. V was clipped by 8 bases and J by 1 base; unmatched bases: 5. In nucleotides, the CDR3 is TGTGCCAGCCCCCGGACAGGGGAGAACACTGAAGCTTTCTTT. Translating it yields CASPRTGENTEAFF.

The chain uses TRBV6-6 and TRBJ2-7, with 8 bases that match TRBD1. With V trimmed by 2 bases and J by 3 bases, 9 bases remained unmatched. The CDR3 has 16 residues. CDR1 and CDR2 from the germline V gene are MNHNY and SVGAGI (reference sequence). CDR3 region: CASSYTYRGSLYEQYV. The DNA of the CDR3 is TGTGCCAGCAGTTACACTTACAGGGGGTCCCTCTACGAGCAGTACGTC.

In its sample, this clonotype was seen a few times. CDR3 DNA: TGCGCCAGCAGCCCGATGACTAGCGGTGACGACGAGCAGTACTTC. Translating gives CASSPMTSGDDEQYF. The chain recombines TRBV5-1 with TRBJ2-7; 9 bases fit TRBD2. J lost 5 bases, V lost 4 bases, and 10 bases had no gene match. The germline V gene encodes CDR1 SGHRS and CDR2 YFSETQ. The CDR3 is made up of 15 amino acids. Supplemented by reference TRBV5-1 and TRBJ2-7, the full variable domain reads KAGVTQTPRYLIKTRGQQVTLSCSPISGHRSVSWYQQTPGQGLQFLFEYFSETQRNKGNFPGRFSGRQFSNSRSEMNVSTLELGDSALYLCASSPMTSGDDEQYFGPGTRLTVT.

The rearrangement joins TRBV5-1 to TRBJ2-5; 9 bases fit TRBD1. Germline V CDR1 and CDR2: SGHRS, YFSETQ. V shed 1 base, J shed 4 bases, and the junction held 8 bases outside the gene matches. CDR3 length: 16 amino acids. CDR3 region: CASSLYGQGMGETQYF. The CDR3, as DNA: TGCGCCAGCAGCTTGTACGGACAGGGGATGGGAGAGACCCAGTACTTC. The variable domain in full, completed from reference TRBV5-1 and TRBJ2-5, reads KAGVTQTPRYLIKTRGQQVTLSCSPISGHRSVSWYQQTPGQGLQFLFEYFSETQRNKGNFPGRFSGRQFSNSRSEMNVSTLELGDSALYLCASSLYGQGMGETQYFGPGTRLLVL.

This clonotype was counted only a few times. The junction departs from germline at one end; a sequencing error may be responsible. This chain uses TRBV28 with TRBJ2-7, with D unresolved. CDR3 length: 11 residues. CDR1 is MDHEN and CDR2 is SYDVKM in the germline V gene. The CDR3 nucleotides read TGTGCCAGCAGCGTCCTTCACACATCTCACTTC. It yields the protein CASSVLHTSHF.

The V gene is TRBV5-1, the J gene TRBJ1-1, with 8 bases lining up with TRBD1. The germline CDR1 and CDR2 sequences are SGHRS and YFSETQ. Trimming removed 3 bases from V and 3 bases from J; junction bases left unmatched: 4. This CDR3 spans 14 amino acids. The CDR3 is CASSSTGEDTEAFF. The CDR3 nucleotides are TGCGCCAGCAGCTCGACAGGGGAAGACACTGAAGCTTTCTTT.

This rearrangement joins TRBV29-1 to TRBJ1-1, with no clear D. The CDR3 sequence is 14 residues long. Per germline, CDR1 SQVTM and CDR2 ANQGSEA. V was trimmed by 6 bases and J by 0 bases, leaving 14 bases between them. As DNA, the CDR3 is TGCAGCGTATGCCGGGCCCTCATGAACACTGAAGCTTTCTTT. The encoded protein is CSVCRALMNTEAFF.

The V and J genes are TRBV27 and TRBJ1-4; D might be TRBD1 (5 bases). CDR1 and CDR2 from the germline V gene are MNHEY and SMNVEV (reference sequence). Trimming shortened V by 6 bases and J by 8 bases, and 10 bases separated the two germline ends. The CDR3 has 12 amino acids. DNA for the CDR3: TGTGCCAGCAGCAGGGTAGGGGAAAAACTGTTTTTT. Protein sequence: CASSRVGEKLFF.

This clonotype was seen a few times. The chain links TRBV7-9 to TRBJ2-3, with TRBD2 matching 10 bases. The CDR3 runs to 17 residues. The V segment lost 5 bases and the J segment 2 bases; nucleotides outside the gene matches: 10. The germline V gene has CDR1 SEHNR and CDR2 FQNEAQ (reference sequence). The CDR3 coding sequence is TGTGCCAGCAGCGCCCCTCTAGCGGGAGCCCTCACAGATACGCAGTATTTT. Protein: CASSAPLAGALTDTQYF. Full variable domain (outside the CDR3, taken from reference TRBV7-9 and TRBJ2-3): DTGVSQNPRHKITKRGQNVTFRCDPISEHNRLYWYRQTLGQGPEFLTYFQNEAQLEKSRLLSDRFSAERPKGSFSTLEIQRTEQGDSAMYLCASSAPLAGALTDTQYFGPGTRLTVL.

This clonotype was seen a few times. The rearrangement links TRBV12-3 or TRBV12-4 to TRBJ2-3, with TRBD2 matching over 7 bases. J was trimmed by 2 bases and V by 3 bases; bases with no gene match: 5. The CDR3 sequence is 15 residues long. In DNA form, the CDR3 reads TGTGCCAGCAGTTTGAGGCGGGGGTACACAGATACGCAGTATTTT. Translating it yields CASSLRRGYTDTQYF.

The gene calls are TRBV27 and TRBJ1-1; TRBD1 aligns across 9 bases. V trimming: 8 bases; J trimming: 7 bases; junction bases outside the gene matches: 11. The CDR3 spans 14 residues. Germline loops: CDR1 MNHEY, CDR2 SMNVEV (reference sequence). The CDR3 region has the DNA TGTGCCAGCCTGCCACAGGGGGCGATGAATGAAGCTTTCTTT. Amino acids: CASLPQGAMNEAFF.

V and J are TRBV5-1 and TRBJ2-4, with D unclear. There are 13 residues in the CDR3. The germline V gene encodes CDR1 SGHRS and CDR2 YFSETQ. V was pared by 0 bases and J by 8 bases, with 9 bases between. The CDR3 sequence: CASSLGGSDIQYF. As DNA, the CDR3 is TGCGCCAGCAGCTTGGGCGGATCGGACATTCAGTACTTC.

The chain uses TRBV18 and TRBJ1-2, with 7 bases identical to TRBD1. V dropped 6 bases and J dropped 1; count of bases not matched to a gene: 8. CDR3 length equals 15 residues. The V gene's germline CDR1 is KGHSH and CDR2 LQKENI. The CDR3 bases are TGTGCCAGCTCCACATCGACAGGGCATAACTATGGCTACACCTTC. The encoded protein is CASSTSTGHNYGYTF. The full variable domain, in which reference TRBV18 and TRBJ1-2 provide the parts outside the CDR3, is NAGVMQNPRHLVRRRGQEARLRCSPMKGHSHVYWYRQLPEEGLKFMVYLQKENIIDESGMPKERFSAEFPKEGPSILRIQQVVRGDSAAYFCASSTSTGHNYGYTFGSGTRLTVV.

The chain combines TRBV6-5 with TRBJ1-2; TRBD1 might be the D (6 bases). The length of the CDR3 is 13 residues. Germline lookup yields CDR1 MNHEY and CDR2 SVGAGI. V was cut by 3 bases and J by 8 bases, with 13 bases left in between. This CDR3 reads CASSYGGAPGYTF. The CDR3 DNA reads TGTGCCAGCAGTTATGGGGGGGCCCCCGGCTACACCTTC.

The V call is TRBV5-1, the J call TRBJ1-3, with unresolved D. CDR1 and CDR2 from the germline V gene are SGHRS and YFSETQ. The V end lost 4 bases, the J end lost 4 bases, and 3 bases lay between the germline ends. The CDR3 has 11 residues. The CDR3 is CASSEGNTIYF. CDR3 sequence (DNA): TGCGCCAGCAGCGAGGGAAACACCATATATTTT.

J is TRBJ2-4 and V is TRBV7-8, with no clear D. CDR3 length equals 15 residues. The germline gives CDR1 SGHVS, CDR2 FQNEAQ. Trimming removed 6 bases at V and 2 bases at J, with 14 bases between. The CDR3 reads CASSPSVATKNIQYF. CDR3 nucleotides: TGTGCCAGCAGTCCAAGCGTGGCAACCAAAAACATTCAGTACTTC.

This clonotype was found a few times. The chain is built from TRBV21-1 and TRBJ2-3; the tabulated D call, TRBD1, remains unverified against the DNA. TRBV21-1 is a recognized pseudogene. The CDR3 has 17 amino acids. CDR3 nucleotide sequence: TGTGCCAGCAGCACACGAAGACAGGTCCGGGGCACAGATACGCAGTATTTT. Its translation is CASSTRRQVRGTDTQYF.

This clonotype was found many times. The chain couples TRBV5-1 to TRBJ1-6; 7 bases map to TRBD1. Germline V gene data show CDR1 as SGHRS and CDR2 as YFSETQ. With 6 bases clipped from V and 9 bases from J, the junction kept 15 bases outside the gene matches. This CDR3 contains 16 residues. The CDR3 here is CASKIGSGQLGSPLHF. As DNA, the CDR3 is TGCGCCAGCAAGATCGGCTCGGGACAGCTGGGTTCACCCCTCCACTTT. The full variable domain, completed using reference TRBV5-1 and TRBJ1-6, is KAGVTQTPRYLIKTRGQQVTLSCSPISGHRSVSWYQQTPGQGLQFLFEYFSETQRNKGNFPGRFSGRQFSNSRSEMNVSTLELGDSALYLCASKIGSGQLGSPLHFGNGTRLTVT.

The gene calls are TRBV12-3 or TRBV12-4 and TRBJ1-2; possibly TRBD1 for D (5 bases). The V and J ends lost 10 bases and 2 bases respectively, with 11 bases between them. CDR3 size: 12 residues. The CDR3 sequence: CATGTLNYGYTF. In DNA, the CDR3 is TGTGCCACCGGGACGCTCAACTATGGCTACACCTTC.